This is a list of T cell receptor beta chains from one sample in a study of cytomegalovirus exposure and HLA in healthy donors. Libraries were prepared by immunoSEQ multiplex PCR; TCRdb keeps only in-frame clonotypes and omits some of them. The sample lists about 150,000 clones, 70% to 80% occurring once. Sequences were obtained from PBMCs. The receptors derive from a man aged 25 to 40 in good health and CMV-seropositive. The CDR3 runs from the conserved cysteine through the conserved F or W. A D gene is named only where the DNA matches it firmly. Clone size appears in some rows only: once, few, many, or a class for an expanded clone.

TRBJ2-7 | TRBV27 | NA | NA | CASSSLVAYEQYF | TGTGCCAGCAGTTCTCTCGTCGCGTACGAGCAGTACTTC
TRBJ1-4 | TRBV20-1 | NA | NA | CSASNNEKLFF | TGCAGTGCTAGTAATAATGAAAAACTGTTTTTT
TRBJ1-4 | TRBV5-1 | NA | NA | CASSWEGTEKLFF | TGCGCCAGCAGCTGGGAGGGCACCGAAAAACTGTTTTTT
TRBJ2-1 | TRBV27 | NA | TRBD2 | CASSAGTGLAGYDEQFF | TGTGCCAGCAGCGCGGGGACGGGACTAGCGGGATACGATGAGCAGTTCTTC
TRBJ2-2 | TRBV20-1 | few | NA | CSSKNTGELFF | TGCAGTTCCAAGAACACCGGGGAGCTGTTTTTT
TRBJ2-1 | TRBV5-1 | NA | NA | CASSLAGLPKNEQFF | TGCGCCAGCAGCTTGGCCGGACTACCCAAGAATGAGCAGTTCTTC
TRBJ1-1 | TRBV6-5 | NA | NA | CASSYSTEIQAFF | TGTGCCAGCAGTTACTCGACAGAGATACAGGCTTTCTTT
TRBJ2-7 | TRBV27 | NA | NA | CASSPGLHPTYEQYF | TGTGCCAGCAGTCCAGGACTGCATCCGACCTACGAGCAGTACTTC
TRBJ2-1 | TRBV5-5 | NA | TRBD1 | CASTDSTGVRGEQFF | TGTGCCAGCACTGACTCGACAGGGGTGAGAGGTGAGCAGTTCTTC
TRBJ2-3 | TRBV6-1 | NA | TRBD2 | CASLIAGRDTQYF | TGTGCCAGTCTTATAGCGGGAAGGGATACGCAGTATTTT
TRBJ1-1 | TRBV4-2 | NA | NA | CASSQGVEGNTEAFF | TGTGCCAGCAGCCAAGGGGTGGAGGGGAACACTGAAGCTTTCTTT
TRBJ2-2 | TRBV7-2 | NA | TRBD1 | CASSTRQGNGELFF | TGTGCCAGCAGCACCCGACAGGGGAACGGGGAGCTGTTTTTT
TRBJ2-1 | TRBV2 | NA | TRBD2 | CASSEGLAGGEQFF | TGTGCCAGCAGTGAAGGACTAGCGGGAGGTGAGCAGTTCTTC